Each of the 8 T cell receptor beta chains below was sequenced from the same sample in a study of cytomegalovirus exposure and HLA in healthy donors. The study ran its PCR with 60 Vbeta and 13 Jbeta primers. Method: immunoSEQ multiplex PCR; TCRdb's copy keeps in-frame clones and lacks some. The sample includes tens of thousands of clones, around 80% of them seen just once. Material for sequencing was PBMCs. The receptors here all came from a man aged 40-49 years in good health and CMV-seronegative.

The chain couples TRBV10-3 to TRBJ2-3, with 11 bases that match TRBD2. The CDR3 is made up of 17 amino acids. From germline, CDR1 is ENHRY and CDR2 SYGVKD. With V trimmed by 6 bases and J by 1 base, 9 bases remained unmatched. CDR3 in DNA: TGTGCCATCAGCCCTAGGGAACTAGCGGGAGGCACAGATACGCAGTATTTT. Its translation is CAISPRELAGGTDTQYF.

The chain uses TRBV9 and TRBJ1-4, with a weak D call TRBD1 (5 bases). Trimming shortened V by 1 base and J by 4 bases, and 11 bases separated the two germline ends. CDR3 size: 15 residues. Germline loops: CDR1 SGDLS, CDR2 YYNGEE. CDR3 bases: TGTGCCAGCAGCGTACAAGACAGTTATAATGAAAAACTGTTTTTT. Translated, it gives CASSVQDSYNEKLFF.

The genes are TRBV12-5 and TRBJ2-3; 13 nucleotides line up with TRBD2. This CDR3 has 19 residues. Germline V CDR1 and CDR2: LGHNT, FRNRAP. V was clipped by 2 bases and J by 4 bases; unmatched bases: 12. The CDR3 here is CASGLIPRWTSGSADTQYF. CDR3 DNA: TGTGCTAGTGGTTTGATTCCCCGCTGGACTAGCGGGAGTGCAGATACGCAGTATTTT.

This clone has just a few counts. This chain joins TRBV7-5 and TRBJ2-6; TRBD1 was called by the table and not checked on the DNA. TRBV7-5 is reported as a pseudogene. The CDR3 is made up of 14 amino acids. CDR3 sequence reads: CARHQGGGANVLTF. DNA of the CDR3: TGTGCCAGACATCAAGGGGGTGGGGCCAACGTCCTGACTTTC.

CDR3 in amino acids: CASSNRDSLYEQYF. The CDR3 DNA reads as TGTGCCAGCAGTAACCGGGACAGTCTGTACGAGCAGTACTTC. The chain joins TRBV6-1 to TRBJ2-7, with 7 bases that match TRBD1. After removal of 5 bases from V and 4 bases from J, the junction contained 8 bases not matched to a gene. The CDR3 loop spans 14 amino acids. From germline, CDR1 is MNHNS and CDR2 SASEGT.

The chain links TRBV28 to TRBJ2-7; D might be TRBD1 (5 bases). CDR3 length equals 16 residues. Trimming pared 7 bases from V and 6 bases from J, leaving 25 bases between. Germline CDR1 is MDHEN and CDR2 is SYDVKM. CDR3 DNA sequence: TGTGCCAGCATACATAGGAGCTGGGGCAGGATATTCGAGCAGTACTTC. Its protein product is CASIHRSWGRIFEQYF.

This chain links TRBV5-6 with TRBJ2-3; 7 nucleotides line up with TRBD1. After removal of 5 bases from V and 1 base from J, the junction contained 7 bases not matched to a gene. Germline values: CDR1 SGHDT, CDR2 YYEEEE. The CDR3 contains 15 residues. In DNA, the CDR3 is TGTGCCAGCAGAACAGGGGTTTACGGCACAGATACGCAGTATTTT. This sequence encodes CASRTGVYGTDTQYF.

The chain carries TRBV11-2 and TRBJ1-1; D possibly corresponds to TRBD1 (6 bases). Trimming cost V 1 base and J 0 bases, with 21 bases left between them. In germline, CDR1 is SGHAT, CDR2 FQNNGV. This CDR3 has 19 amino acids. CDR3 nucleotide sequence: TGTGCCAGCAGCTTAGCCCGGGACACTTTATCCACACTGAACACTGAAGCTTTCTTT. Its protein is CASSLARDTLSTLNTEAFF.